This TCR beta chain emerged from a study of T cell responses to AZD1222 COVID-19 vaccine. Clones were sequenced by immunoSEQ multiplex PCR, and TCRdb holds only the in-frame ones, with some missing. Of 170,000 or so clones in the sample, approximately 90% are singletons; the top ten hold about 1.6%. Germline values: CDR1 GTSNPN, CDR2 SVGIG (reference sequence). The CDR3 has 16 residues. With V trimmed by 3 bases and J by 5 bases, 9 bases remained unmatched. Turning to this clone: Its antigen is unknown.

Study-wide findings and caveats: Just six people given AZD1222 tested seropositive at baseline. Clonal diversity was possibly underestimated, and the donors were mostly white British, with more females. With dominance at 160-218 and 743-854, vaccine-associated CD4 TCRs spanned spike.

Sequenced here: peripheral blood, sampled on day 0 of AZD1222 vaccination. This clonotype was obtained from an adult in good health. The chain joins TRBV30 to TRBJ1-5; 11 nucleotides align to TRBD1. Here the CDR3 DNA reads TGTGCCTGGAGCTCCGGGACAGGGGGTTTTGATCAGCCCCAGCATTTT. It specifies CAWSSGTGGFDQPQHF.